This T cell receptor beta chain was observed in a study of T cells in Graves' hyperthyroidism and ophthalmopathy. This clonotype was seen more than once but under ten times. Its specificity is not known. What was amplified from RNA transcripts were TCR beta CDR3 regions. An initial round of RT-PCR targeting the TCR CDR3 relied on the HTBI primer set. TCRdb re-analysed the multiplex PCR reads in MiXCR, keeping a single row per CDR3 protein. The profile shows around 690,000 distinct CDR3 sequences, approximately 15% of them singletons. Germline V lookup: CDR1 SNHLY, CDR2 FYNNEI. V dropped 4 bases and J dropped 3 bases, with 7 bases sitting between them. This CDR3 contains 13 residues. Hyperthyroidism of Graves' type that showed no ophthalmopathy progression within 18 months was stable. Overall study findings and caveats: Most expanded thyroid clonotypes above 0.001 recurred in blood. A 13 V-J model separated ophthalmopathy from stable hyperthyroidism.

This receptor was taken from a man aged 50 to 59 with Graves' hyperthyroidism. The chain has TRBV2 and TRBJ1-3; no clear D gene. Sequenced material: blood. The CDR3 spells CASSGTGGNTIYF. CDR3 DNA sequence: TGTGCCAGCAGTGGAACCGGTGGAAACACCATATATTTT.